The 5 T cell receptor beta chains in this list originate from one sample, sequenced in a study of shared clonotypes between healthy human individuals. Generated by immunoSEQ multiplex PCR, the TCRdb table keeps only in-frame clones and is missing some. Here the sample spans under 1 million clones, around 93% being singletons. In the naive CD8 group, cells lacked CD45RO and were positively selected for CCR7, so terminally differentiated effector memory CD45RA+ cells were left out. The sample comprised naive CD8+ T cells sorted from blood. All receptors come from a man younger than 45 in good health.

The chain employs TRBV7-2 and TRBJ2-7; the D is unclear. Germline CDR1 SGHTA, CDR2 FQGNSA. The CDR3 totals 12 residues. Trimming cost V 6 bases and J 2 bases, with 8 bases left between them. CDR3 sequence reads: CASSGDPYEQYF. CDR3 bases: TGTGCCAGCAGTGGCGACCCCTACGAGCAGTACTTC.

The chain joins TRBV19 to TRBJ2-7; possible D gene TRBD2, 5 bases. Germline CDR1 reads LNHDA; CDR2 reads SQIVND (reference sequence). Trimming shortened V by 3 bases and J by 7 bases, and 16 bases separated the two germline ends. The CDR3 loop spans 14 amino acids. CDR3 amino acids: CASSMNWGPGEQYF. DNA for the CDR3: TGTGCCAGTAGTATGAATTGGGGTCCGGGGGAGCAGTACTTC.

V is TRBV30 and J is TRBJ1-1, with D tentatively TRBD1 (5 bases). V lost 0 bases, J lost 0 bases, and 17 bases lay in between. This CDR3 contains 17 residues. Germline CDR1 is GTSNPN and CDR2 is SVGIG (reference sequence). The CDR3 region has the DNA TGTGCCTGGAGTGTATTAACGGCAGGGTCTCTGAACACTGAAGCTTTCTTT. Its protein is CAWSVLTAGSLNTEAFF.

The chain links TRBV7-2 to TRBJ2-1, with a possible D match to TRBD2 (5 bases). The length of the CDR3 is 16 residues. V gave up 3 bases and J gave up 8 bases, with 20 bases separating them. CDR1 is SGHTA, CDR2 FQGNSA, per germline. The CDR3 protein is CASSLDGGPLGDEQFF. The CDR3 bases are TGTGCCAGCAGCTTGGACGGCGGGCCTTTGGGAGATGAGCAGTTCTTC.

The chain carries TRBV19 and TRBJ2-7; D is unclear. CDR1 and CDR2 (germline): LNHDA, SQIVND (reference sequence). The CDR3 contains 13 residues. The V and J ends lost 8 bases and 2 bases respectively, with 13 bases between them. This CDR3 is CASGSGRTYEQYF. DNA of the CDR3: TGTGCCAGTGGGTCGGGCAGGACCTACGAGCAGTACTTC.